The clone carrying this TCR beta chain was counted between two and nine times. Antigen unknown. From germline, CDR1 is SGDLS and CDR2 YYNGEE. The CDR3 is 16 amino acids. The V and J ends lost 0 bases and 0 bases, in that order; junction bases with no gene match: 4. Amplified TCR beta CDR3 regions derived from RNA transcripts. The TCR CDR3 was amplified in a first-round RT-PCR using the HTBI primer set. TCRdb used MiXCR to reprocess the multiplex PCR reads, holding one entry per CDR3 protein. The sample includes roughly 500,000 distinct CDR3 sequences, approximately 23% seen only once; the top ten take around 54%. This sample was included in a study of T cells in Graves' hyperthyroidism and ophthalmopathy. General study findings and limits: Most thyroid clonotypes expanded above 0.001 appeared in blood too.

The sample consisted of blood. The rearrangement links TRBV9 to TRBJ2-7, with TRBD2 matching 9 bases. This sequence originates from a woman in her 70s with Graves' ophthalmopathy. The CDR3 DNA is TGTGCCAGCAGCGTAGGTAGCGGGAGTGCCTCCTACGAGCAGTACTTC. Translating gives CASSVGSGSASYEQYF.